This entry concerns a single T cell receptor (beta chain). Its target is unknown. Sample time point: cycle 4 day 1 (C4D1), after six to seven weeks of nivolumab. Each of the patients experienced relapse following autologous stem cell transplantation, and their brentuximab vedotin exposure differed. Trimming left V 7 bases short and J 6 bases short, with 9 bases between. The CDR3 has 12 amino acids. The germline V gene has CDR1 MDHEN and CDR2 SYDVKM. This sample stems from a study of PD-1 blockade in classical Hodgkin lymphoma. Data came from immunoSEQ multiplex PCR; TCRdb stores just in-frame clones and leaves some out. The sample includes roughly 100,000 clones, around 90% of them seen just once. Study findings and constraints: Why the repertoires differ is still unclear, perhaps disease activity or prior therapy. Baseline diversity resembling that of newly diagnosed patients was seen in complete responders. Patients were excluded if nivolumab began under 1 year after ASCT (the autologous transplant). Newly diagnosed patients were reported to start with lower TCR diversity than healthy donors.

The sample here was peripheral blood mononuclear cells (PBMCs), taken before the fourth cycle of nivolumab. The V call is TRBV28, the J call TRBJ1-4; maybe TRBD1 (5 bases). The sequence derives from a human donor with classical Hodgkin lymphoma. The CDR3 region has the DNA TGTGCCAGCAAGGGGCTTGATGAAAAACTGTTTTTT. This gives the protein CASKGLDEKLFF.